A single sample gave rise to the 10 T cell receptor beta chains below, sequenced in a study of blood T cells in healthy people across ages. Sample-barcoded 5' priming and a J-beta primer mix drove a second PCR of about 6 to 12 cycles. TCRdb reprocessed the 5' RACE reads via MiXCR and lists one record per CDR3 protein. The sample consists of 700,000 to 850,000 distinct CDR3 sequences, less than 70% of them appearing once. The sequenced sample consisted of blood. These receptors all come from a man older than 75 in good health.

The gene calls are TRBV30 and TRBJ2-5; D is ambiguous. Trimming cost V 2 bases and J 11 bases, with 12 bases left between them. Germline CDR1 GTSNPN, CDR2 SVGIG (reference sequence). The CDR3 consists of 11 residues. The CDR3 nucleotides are TGTGCCTGGAGTCCAGACAATGAGCAGTACTTC. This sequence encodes CAWSPDNEQYF.

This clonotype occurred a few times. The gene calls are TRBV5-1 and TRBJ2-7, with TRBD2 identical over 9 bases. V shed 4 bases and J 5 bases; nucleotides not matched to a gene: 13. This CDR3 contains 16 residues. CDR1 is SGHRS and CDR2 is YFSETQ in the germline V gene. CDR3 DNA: TGCGCCAGCAGCGGGGGCCTAGCGGGACCCCAAAACGAGCAGTACTTC. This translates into CASSGGLAGPQNEQYF. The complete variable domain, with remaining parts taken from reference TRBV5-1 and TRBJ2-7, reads KAGVTQTPRYLIKTRGQQVTLSCSPISGHRSVSWYQQTPGQGLQFLFEYFSETQRNKGNFPGRFSGRQFSNSRSEMNVSTLELGDSALYLCASSGGLAGPQNEQYFGPGTRLTVT.

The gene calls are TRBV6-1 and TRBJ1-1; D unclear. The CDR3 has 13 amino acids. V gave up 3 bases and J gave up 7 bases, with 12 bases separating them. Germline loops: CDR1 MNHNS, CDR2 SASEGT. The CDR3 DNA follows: TGTGCCAGCAGTGACCTCGTTGGCGGTGAAGCTTTCTTT. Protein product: CASSDLVGGEAFF.

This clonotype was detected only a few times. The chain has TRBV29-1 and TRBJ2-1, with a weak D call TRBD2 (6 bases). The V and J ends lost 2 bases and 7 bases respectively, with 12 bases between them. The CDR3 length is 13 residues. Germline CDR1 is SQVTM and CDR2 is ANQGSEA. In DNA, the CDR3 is TGCAGCGTTGAAAACGGGAGAGAGAATGAGCAGTTCTTC. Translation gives CSVENGRENEQFF.

The CDR3 region has the DNA TGCAGTGCCCTAACCCTTGGGGGAACCTACGAGCAGTACTTC. It specifies CSALTLGGTYEQYF. V is TRBV20-1 and J is TRBJ2-4; either TRBD1 or TRBD2 may fit D (5 bases each). The DNA end is more similar to TRBJ2-7, so the J call may be wrong. The CDR3 has 14 residues. Germline assignment: CDR1 DFQATT and CDR2 SNEGSKA (reference sequence).

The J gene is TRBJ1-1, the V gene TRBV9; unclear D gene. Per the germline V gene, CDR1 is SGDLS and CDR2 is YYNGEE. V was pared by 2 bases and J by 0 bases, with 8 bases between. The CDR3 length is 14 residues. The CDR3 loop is CASSVRAMNTEAFF. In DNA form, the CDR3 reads TGTGCCAGCAGCGTTAGGGCCATGAACACTGAAGCTTTCTTT.

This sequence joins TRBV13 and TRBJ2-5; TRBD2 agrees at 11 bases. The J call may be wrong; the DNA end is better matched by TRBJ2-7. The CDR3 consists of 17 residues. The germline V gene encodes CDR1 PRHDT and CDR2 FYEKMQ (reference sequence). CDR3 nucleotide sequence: TGTGCCAGCAGCCCCCTCCTAGAGGCTAGCGGGAGGTACGAGCAGTACTTC. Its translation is CASSPLLEASGRYEQYF.

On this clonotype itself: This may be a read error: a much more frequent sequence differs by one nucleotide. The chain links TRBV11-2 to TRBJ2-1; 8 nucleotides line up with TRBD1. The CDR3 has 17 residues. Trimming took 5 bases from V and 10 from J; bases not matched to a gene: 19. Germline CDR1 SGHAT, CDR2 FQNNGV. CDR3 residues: CASSTGQGAAAPYEQFF. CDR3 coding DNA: TGTGCCAGCAGCACCGGACAGGGAGCCGCAGCGCCCTACGAGCAGTTCTTC.

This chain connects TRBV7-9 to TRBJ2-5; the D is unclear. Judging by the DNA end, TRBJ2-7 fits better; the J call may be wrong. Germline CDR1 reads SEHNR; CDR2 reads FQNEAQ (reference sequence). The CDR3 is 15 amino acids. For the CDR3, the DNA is TGTGCCAGCAGCTTAGCGGGCCGGTCGACCTACGAGCAGTACTTC. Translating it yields CASSLAGRSTYEQYF.

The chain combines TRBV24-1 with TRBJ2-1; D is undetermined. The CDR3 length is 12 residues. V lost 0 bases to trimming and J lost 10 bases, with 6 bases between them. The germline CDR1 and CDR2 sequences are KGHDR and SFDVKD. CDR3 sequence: CATSDLPGEQFF. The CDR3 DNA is TGTGCCACCAGTGATTTGCCCGGCGAGCAGTTCTTC.